Listed here is a single TCR beta chain. This specimen comes from a study of blood T cell repertoires in COVID-19. The wider study: Whether acute or convalescent, the COVID-19 samples came from the United States, Italy and Spain. PBMCs, B-cell-depleted T cells, or T cells provided the cDNA or gDNA that made up the material.

Germline V gene data show CDR1 as SGHRS and CDR2 as YFSETQ. This CDR3 comprises 16 residues. The V end was cut by 1 base, the J end by 1 base, with 14 bases between. As handled by the study authors: Estimation of nucleated cell counts was performed using reference gene primer amplification. Profiling relied on immunoSEQ multiplex PCR, and the TCRdb table lists in-frame clones only, not all of them. The D gene and trimming were derived from the DNA, and the V and J assignments and clone size from that table. Of around 250,000 clones in the sample, about 89% were seen once. Sequencing was done on a sample of peripheral blood. The sequence was collected from a man aged 35 to 55 with active or convalescent COVID-19. The chain carries TRBV5-1 and TRBJ1-1, with no clear D. This CDR3 is CASSLSGSRGNTEAFF. CDR3 nucleotide sequence: TGCGCCAGCAGCTTGTCGGGGTCAAGAGGGAACACTGAAGCTTTCTTT. Full variable domain (remainder filled in from reference TRBV5-1 and TRBJ1-1): KAGVTQTPRYLIKTRGQQVTLSCSPISGHRSVSWYQQTPGQGLQFLFEYFSETQRNKGNFPGRFSGRQFSNSRSEMNVSTLELGDSALYLCASSLSGSRGNTEAFFGQGTRLTVV.